This TCR beta chain stems from a study of blood T cell repertoires in COVID-19. As for the study in general: The United States, Italy and Spain were the sources of the acute and convalescent COVID-19 samples. Sources were T cells, B-cell-depleted T cells, or PBMCs; the material itself was cDNA or gDNA.

Per the original methods: Amplification of reference gene primers was used by the study to estimate nucleated cell counts. The protocol was immunoSEQ multiplex PCR, while the TCRdb copy is restricted to in-frame clones and leaves out a portion. The D gene and trimming were derived from the DNA, and the V and J assignments and clone size from that table. The sample has about 170,000 clones, about 86% seen once. There are 15 residues in the CDR3. The ends were cut back, 3 bases at V and 7 bases at J, with 16 bases in the middle. Germline CDR1 reads GTSNPN; CDR2 reads SVGIG (reference sequence). The material sequenced was peripheral blood. The gene calls are TRBV30 and TRBJ1-6; D unclear. This TCR came from a woman aged 65 to 85 who had recovered from COVID-19. For the CDR3, the DNA is TGTGCCTGGAGGTGGAGAGGGCCAATGAATTCACCCCTCCACTTT. Its translation: CAWRWRGPMNSPLHF.